This section outlines one TCR beta chain sequence together with its context. This record belongs to a study of blood T cell repertoires in COVID-19. Study as a whole: Both acute and convalescent COVID-19 samples were obtained from the United States, Italy and Spain. Nucleic acid was either cDNA or gDNA, and it came from T cells, B-cell-depleted T cells, or PBMCs.

From germline, CDR1 is SGHRS and CDR2 YFSETQ. This CDR3 has 15 residues. V was pared by 2 bases and J by 2 bases, with 13 bases between. Allocation to cohorts depended on clinical history reported by the participants. Per the original data handling: Researchers report that nucleated cell counts were estimated from reference gene primer amplification. Produced via immunoSEQ multiplex PCR; TCRdb's table is partial and in-frame only. V, J and clone size reflect that table, while D and trimming were determined from the DNA. This table holds roughly 300,000 clones, approximately 90% found once. Source material: PBMCs or T cells enriched from blood (not recorded which). The chain is built from TRBV5-1 and TRBJ1-2; D is unresolved. The TCR comes from a woman aged 25 to 45 who had recovered from COVID-19. CDR3 protein: CASSLAGTPNYGYTF. The CDR3, as DNA: TGCGCCAGCAGCTTAGCAGGAACACCCAACTATGGCTACACCTTC.